The T cell receptor (beta chain) under discussion was sequenced for a study of PD-L1 blockade in urothelial cancer. The overall study: Patients with male sex and bladder-origin urothelial cancer accounted for about 85% of the roughly 30 enrolled.

The V and J ends lost 7 bases and 2 bases, in that order; junction bases with no gene match: 2. Looked up from germline, CDR1 is SGHRS and CDR2 is YFSETQ. This CDR3 comprises 12 residues. The time point: pretreatment peripheral blood. This clone occurred once. Libraries were prepared by immunoSEQ multiplex PCR; TCRdb keeps only in-frame clonotypes and omits some of them. The data hold 95,000 or so clones, with more than 75% observed a single time. The V call is TRBV5-1, the J call TRBJ2-5, with 7 bases lining up with TRBD1. The clonotype originates from a man in his sixties with urothelial cancer. The sample here was PBMCs, taken around atezolizumab (anti-PD-L1) treatment. For the CDR3, the DNA is TGCGCCAGCGGACAGGATCAAGAGACCCAGTACTTC. Translated: CASGQDQETQYF.